A single T cell receptor (beta chain) is shown here with its context. The source of the sample is a study of blood T cell repertoires in COVID-19. Trimming took off 1 base at V and 2 bases at J, with 10 bases between the two ends. The CDR3 spans 15 residues. The germline V gene has CDR1 SEHNR and CDR2 FQNEAQ (reference sequence). Sequenced by immunoSEQ multiplex PCR; TCRdb stores in-frame clones only, minus some. The table shows 70,000 or so clones, with roughly 87% occurring only once. The chain combines TRBV7-9 with TRBJ2-3; perhaps TRBD1 as D (5 bases). The sample comprised peripheral blood. The TCR sequence derives from a human donor in a cohort sampled during active COVID-19. DNA for the CDR3: TGTGCCAGCAGCTTAGGGAAACAGGACACAGATACGCAGTATTTT. Its translation: CASSLGKQDTDTQYF.